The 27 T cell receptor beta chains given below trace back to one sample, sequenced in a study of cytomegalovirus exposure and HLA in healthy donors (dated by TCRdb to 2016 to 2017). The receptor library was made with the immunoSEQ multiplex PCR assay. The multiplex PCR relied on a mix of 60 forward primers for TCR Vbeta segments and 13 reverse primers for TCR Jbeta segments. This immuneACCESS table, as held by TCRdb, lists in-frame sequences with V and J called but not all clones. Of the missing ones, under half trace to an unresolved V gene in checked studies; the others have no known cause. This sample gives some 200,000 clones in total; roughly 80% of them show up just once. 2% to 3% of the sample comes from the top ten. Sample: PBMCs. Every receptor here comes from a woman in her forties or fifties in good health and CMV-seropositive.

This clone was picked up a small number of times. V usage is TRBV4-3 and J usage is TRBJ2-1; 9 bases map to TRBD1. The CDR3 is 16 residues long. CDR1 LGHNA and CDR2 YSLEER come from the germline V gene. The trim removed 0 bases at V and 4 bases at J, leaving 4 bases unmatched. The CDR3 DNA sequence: TGCGCCAGCAGCCAAGAGGACAGGGGTTCATACAATGAGCAGTTCTTC. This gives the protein CASSQEDRGSYNEQFF.

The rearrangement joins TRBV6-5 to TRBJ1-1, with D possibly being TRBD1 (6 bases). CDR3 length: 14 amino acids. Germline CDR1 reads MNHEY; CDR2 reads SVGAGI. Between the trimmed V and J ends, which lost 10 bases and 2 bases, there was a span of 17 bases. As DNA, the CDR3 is TGTGCCACAACGAGCGGGGGGACAAACACTGAAGCTTTCTTT. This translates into CATTSGGTNTEAFF.

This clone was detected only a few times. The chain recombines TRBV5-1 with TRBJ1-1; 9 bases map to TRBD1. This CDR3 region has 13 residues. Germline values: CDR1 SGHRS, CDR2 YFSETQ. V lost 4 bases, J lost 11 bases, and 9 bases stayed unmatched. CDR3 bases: TGCGCCAGCAGCCAAACAGGGGGCGAAAACGCTTTCTTT. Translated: CASSQTGGENAFF.

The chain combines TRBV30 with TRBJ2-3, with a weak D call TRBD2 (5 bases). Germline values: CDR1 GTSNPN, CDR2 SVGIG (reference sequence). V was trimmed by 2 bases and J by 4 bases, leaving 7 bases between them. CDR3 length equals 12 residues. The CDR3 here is CAWSQEADTQYF. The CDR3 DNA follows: TGTGCCTGGAGTCAGGAGGCAGATACGCAGTATTTT.

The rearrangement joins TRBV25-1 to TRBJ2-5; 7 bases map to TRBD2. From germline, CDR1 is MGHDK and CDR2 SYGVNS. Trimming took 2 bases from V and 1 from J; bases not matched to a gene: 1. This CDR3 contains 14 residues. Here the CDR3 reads CASSEGGVQETQYF. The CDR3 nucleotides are TGTGCCAGCAGTGAAGGGGGGGTCCAAGAGACCCAGTACTTC.

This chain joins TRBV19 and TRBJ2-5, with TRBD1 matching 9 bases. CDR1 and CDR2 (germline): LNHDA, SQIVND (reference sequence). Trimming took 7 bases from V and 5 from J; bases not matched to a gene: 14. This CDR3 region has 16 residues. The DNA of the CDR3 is TGTGCCAGTACCCCATCAGGGACAGGGCGGCGGGAGACCCAGTACTTC. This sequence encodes CASTPSGTGRRETQYF.

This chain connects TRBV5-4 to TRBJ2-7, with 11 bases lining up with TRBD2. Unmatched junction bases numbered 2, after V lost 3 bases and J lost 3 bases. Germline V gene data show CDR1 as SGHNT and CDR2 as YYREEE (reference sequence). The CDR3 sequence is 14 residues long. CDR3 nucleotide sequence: TGTGCCAGCAGCTATGGACTAGCGGGCTACGAGCAGTACTTC. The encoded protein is CASSYGLAGYEQYF.

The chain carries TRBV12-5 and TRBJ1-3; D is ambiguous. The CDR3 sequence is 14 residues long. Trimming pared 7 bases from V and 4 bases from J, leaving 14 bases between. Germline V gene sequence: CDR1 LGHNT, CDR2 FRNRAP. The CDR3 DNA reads TGTGCTAGTGCCCAGACCCTGGGCGGAAACACCATATATTTT. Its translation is CASAQTLGGNTIYF.

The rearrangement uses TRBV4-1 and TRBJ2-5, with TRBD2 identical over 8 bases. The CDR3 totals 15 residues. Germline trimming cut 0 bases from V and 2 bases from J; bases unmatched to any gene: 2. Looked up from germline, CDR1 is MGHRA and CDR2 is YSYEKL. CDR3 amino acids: CASSQDKRGQETQYF. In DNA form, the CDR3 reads TGCGCCAGCAGCCAAGACAAGCGGGGGCAAGAGACCCAGTACTTC.

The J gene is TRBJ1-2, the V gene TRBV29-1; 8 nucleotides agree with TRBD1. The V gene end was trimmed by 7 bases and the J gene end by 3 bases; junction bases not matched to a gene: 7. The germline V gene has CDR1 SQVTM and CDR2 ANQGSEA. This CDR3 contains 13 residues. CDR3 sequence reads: CSGGDRGDYGYTF. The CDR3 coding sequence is TGCAGCGGCGGAGACAGGGGTGACTATGGCTACACCTTC.

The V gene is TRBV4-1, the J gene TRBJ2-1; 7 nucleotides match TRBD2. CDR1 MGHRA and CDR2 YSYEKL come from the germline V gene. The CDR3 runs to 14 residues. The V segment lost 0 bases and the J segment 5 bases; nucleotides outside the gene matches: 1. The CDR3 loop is CASSQDLADNEQFF. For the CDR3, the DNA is TGCGCCAGCAGCCAAGATCTAGCGGACAATGAGCAGTTCTTC.

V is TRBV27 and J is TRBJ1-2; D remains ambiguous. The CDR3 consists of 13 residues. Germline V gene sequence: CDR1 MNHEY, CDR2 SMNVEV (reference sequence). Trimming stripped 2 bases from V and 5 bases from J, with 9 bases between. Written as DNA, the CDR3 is TGTGCCAGCAGTTTAGTGGCAGGATATGGCTACACCTTC. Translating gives CASSLVAGYGYTF.

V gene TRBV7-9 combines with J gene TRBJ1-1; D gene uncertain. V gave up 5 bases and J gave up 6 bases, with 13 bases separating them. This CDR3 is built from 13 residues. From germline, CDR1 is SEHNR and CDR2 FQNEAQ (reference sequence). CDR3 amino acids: CASSIISVPEAFF. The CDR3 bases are TGTGCCAGCAGCATCATATCGGTTCCTGAAGCTTTCTTT.

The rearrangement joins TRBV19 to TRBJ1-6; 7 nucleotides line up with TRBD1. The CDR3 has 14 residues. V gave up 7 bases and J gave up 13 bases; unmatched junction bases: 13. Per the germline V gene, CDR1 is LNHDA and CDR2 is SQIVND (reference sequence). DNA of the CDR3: TGTGCCAGTACCATCGGGACAGTACCTTCGCCCCTCCACTTT. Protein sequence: CASTIGTVPSPLHF. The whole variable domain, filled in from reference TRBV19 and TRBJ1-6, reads DGGITQSPKYLFRKEGQNVTLSCEQNLNHDAMYWYRQDPGQGLRLIYYSQIVNDFQKGDIAEGYSVSREKKESFPLTVTSAQKNPTAFYLCASTIGTVPSPLHFGNGTRLTVT.

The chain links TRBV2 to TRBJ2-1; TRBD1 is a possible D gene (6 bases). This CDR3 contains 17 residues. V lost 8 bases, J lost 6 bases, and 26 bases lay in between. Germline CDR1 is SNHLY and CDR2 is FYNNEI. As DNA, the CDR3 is TGTGCCAGCCAGGGGTGGGACAACCCGATTCGGAGCAATGAGCAGTTCTTC. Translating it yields CASQGWDNPIRSNEQFF.

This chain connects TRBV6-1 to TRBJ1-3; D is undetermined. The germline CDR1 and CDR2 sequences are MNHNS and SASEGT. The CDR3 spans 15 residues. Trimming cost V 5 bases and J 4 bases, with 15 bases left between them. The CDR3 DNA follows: TGTGCCAGCAGTTCACAGAGATTTGAAGGAAACACCATATATTTT. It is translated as CASSSQRFEGNTIYF.

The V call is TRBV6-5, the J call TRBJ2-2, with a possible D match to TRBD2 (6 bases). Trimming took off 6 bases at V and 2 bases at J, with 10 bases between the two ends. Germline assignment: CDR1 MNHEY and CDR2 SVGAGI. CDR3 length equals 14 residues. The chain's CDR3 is CASSWDSNTGELFF. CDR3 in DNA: TGTGCCAGCAGCTGGGACTCTAACACCGGGGAGCTGTTTTTT.

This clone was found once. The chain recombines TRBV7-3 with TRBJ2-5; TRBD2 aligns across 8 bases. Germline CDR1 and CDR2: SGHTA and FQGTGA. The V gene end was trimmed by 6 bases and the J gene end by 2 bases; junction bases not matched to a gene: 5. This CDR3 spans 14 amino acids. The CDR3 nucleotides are TGTGCCAGCAGTTACCGGGGGGGTCAAGAGACCCAGTACTTC. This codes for CASSYRGGQETQYF. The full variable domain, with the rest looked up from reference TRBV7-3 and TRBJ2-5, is GAGVSQTPSNKVTEKGKYVELRCDPISGHTALYWYRQSLGQGPEFLIYFQGTGAADDSGLPNDRFFAVRPEGSVSTLKIQRTERGDSAVYLCASSYRGGQETQYFGPGTRLLVL.

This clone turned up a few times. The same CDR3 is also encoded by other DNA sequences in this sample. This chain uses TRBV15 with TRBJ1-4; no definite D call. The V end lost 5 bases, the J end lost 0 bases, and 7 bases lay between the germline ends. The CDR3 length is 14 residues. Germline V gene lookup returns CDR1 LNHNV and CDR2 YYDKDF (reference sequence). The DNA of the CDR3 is TGTGCCACCAGCGGCGGGGCAACTAATGAAAAACTGTTTTTT. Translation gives CATSGGATNEKLFF.

The CDR3 region has the DNA TGCGCCAGCAGCCCAGGCGGGGGCCTGGTGTACGAGCAGTACTTC. It codes for CASSPGGGLVYEQYF. V and J are TRBV5-1 and TRBJ2-5; perhaps TRBD2 as D (7 bases). With the DNA end fitting TRBJ2-7 better, the J assignment may be wrong. CDR3 length: 15 amino acids. Germline loops: CDR1 SGHRS, CDR2 YFSETQ.

The CDR3 loop is CASRYASGSYNEQFF. The CDR3 nucleotides are TGTGCCAGCAGATATGCTAGCGGCTCCTACAATGAGCAGTTCTTC. The chain joins TRBV6-6 to TRBJ2-1, with 7 bases aligning to TRBD2. This CDR3 spans 15 amino acids. Trimming took 6 bases from V and 0 from J; bases not matched to a gene: 5. CDR1 and CDR2 (germline): MNHNY, SVGAGI (reference sequence).

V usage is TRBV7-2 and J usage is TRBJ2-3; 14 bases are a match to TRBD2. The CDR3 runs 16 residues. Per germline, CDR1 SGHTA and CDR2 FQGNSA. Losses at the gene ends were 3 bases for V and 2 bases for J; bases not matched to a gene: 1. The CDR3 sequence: CASSLGLAGATDTQYF. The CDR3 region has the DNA TGTGCCAGCAGCTTGGGACTAGCGGGGGCCACAGATACGCAGTATTTT.

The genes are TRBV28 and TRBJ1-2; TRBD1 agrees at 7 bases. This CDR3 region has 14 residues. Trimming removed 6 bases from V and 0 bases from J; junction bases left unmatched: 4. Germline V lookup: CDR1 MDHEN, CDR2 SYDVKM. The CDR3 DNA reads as TGTGCCAGCAGCTCTGGGACAGCTAACTATGGCTACACCTTC. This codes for CASSSGTANYGYTF.

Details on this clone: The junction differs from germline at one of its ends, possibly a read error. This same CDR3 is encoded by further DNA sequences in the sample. CDR3 bases: TGCGCCACCAGCAGAGCGGCAGGGGTCACCTACGAGCAGTACTTC. Residues: CATSRAAGVTYEQYF. The rearrangement uses TRBV15 and TRBJ2-7; D possibly corresponds to TRBD1 (6 bases). This CDR3 has 15 amino acids. Germline CDR1 is LNHNV and CDR2 is YYDKDF (reference sequence).

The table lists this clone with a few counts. Here the CDR3 reads CASRATGNTGELFF. CDR3 nucleotides: TGTGCCAGCAGGGCCACGGGGAACACCGGGGAGCTGTTTTTT. The chain couples TRBV6-1 to TRBJ2-2; D is ambiguous. The CDR3 is 14 residues long. Germline values: CDR1 MNHNS, CDR2 SASEGT. V lost 6 bases to trimming and J lost 1 base, with 9 bases between them.

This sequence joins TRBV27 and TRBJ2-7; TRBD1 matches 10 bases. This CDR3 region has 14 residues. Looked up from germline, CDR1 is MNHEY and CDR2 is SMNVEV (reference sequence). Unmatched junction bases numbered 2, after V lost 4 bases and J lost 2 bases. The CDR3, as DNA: TGTGCCAGCAGTTACGGGACAGGGGCCTACGAGCAGTACTTC. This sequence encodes CASSYGTGAYEQYF.

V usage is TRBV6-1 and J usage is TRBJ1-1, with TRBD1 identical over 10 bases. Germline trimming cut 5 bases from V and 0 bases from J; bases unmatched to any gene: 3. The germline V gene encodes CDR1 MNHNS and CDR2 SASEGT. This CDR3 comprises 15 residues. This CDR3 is CASSWDRGMNTEAFF. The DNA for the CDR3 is TGTGCCAGCAGTTGGGACAGGGGCATGAACACTGAAGCTTTCTTT.